These 12 T cell receptor beta chains were all obtained from the same sample, sequenced in a study of tissue T cells after allogeneic stem cell transplantation. The method was immunoSEQ multiplex PCR; TCRdb's version includes in-frame clones alone and lacks a portion of them. Counted here are about 48,000 clones, around 67% occurring once; the ten biggest clones make up approximately 0.72%. The material sequenced was sorted cells pooled from one or two spleens. These receptors were obtained from a pool of C57BL/6 mice in good health.

On this clone itself: Gene names follow the mouse nomenclature. From the germline J gene comes the end of the CDR3, since the read stops 1 residue before it. V gene TRBV31 combines with J gene TRBJ1-4; 10 bases align to TRBD1. CDR1 and CDR2 from the germline V gene are GKSSPN and SITVG. CDR3 size: 18 residues. Trimming cost V 3 bases and J 3 bases; bases outside gene matches: 13. This CDR3 reads CAWSPYAGTGVTNERLFF. The covered CDR3 bases are TGTGCCTGGAGCCCTTATGCCGGGACAGGGGTGACCAACGAAAGATTATTT. Combining the CDR3 with reference TRBV31 and TRBJ1-4 gives the whole variable domain AQTIHQWPVAEIKAVGSPLSLGCTIKGKSSPNLYWYWQATGGTLQQLFYSITVGQVESVVQLNLSASRPKDDQFILSTEKLLLSHSGFYLCAWSPYAGTGVTNERLFFGHGTKLSVL.

Concerning this clone itself: Genes and germline come from the mouse. The CDR3 end lies 1 residue beyond the end of the read and is filled in from the germline J gene. The chain combines TRBV12-1 with TRBJ2-5, with 7 bases that match TRBD2. Germline CDR1 is SGHSN and CDR2 is HYEKVE. The CDR3 contains 14 residues. Losses at the gene ends were 2 bases for V and 3 bases for J; bases not matched to a gene: 4. CDR3: CASSPGGVQDTQYF. The part of the CDR3 DNA that was read is TGTGCCAGCTCTCCGGGGGGGGTGCAAGACACCCAGTAC. The whole variable domain, filled in from reference TRBV12-1 and TRBJ2-5, reads DSGVVQSPRHIIKEKGGRSVLTCIPISGHSNVVWYQQTLGKELKFLIQHYEKVERDKGFLPSRFSVQQFDDYHSEMNMSALELEDSAMYFCASSPGGVQDTQYFGPGTRLLVL.

As for this clone: The listed genes are named as in mouse. The read halts 1 residue ahead of the CDR3 end, with the missing end drawn from the germline J gene. The chain employs TRBV13-3 and TRBJ2-2, with 7 bases identical to TRBD1. The CDR3 length is 16 residues. Germline loops: CDR1 NNHDY, CDR2 SYVADS. J lost 3 bases, V lost 5 bases, and 10 bases had no gene match. The DNA read from the CDR3 is TGTGCCAGCAGCCCCATTGACAGGGTGGACACCGGGCAGCTCTAC. It specifies CASSPIDRVDTGQLY. The CDR3 as a whole reads CASSPIDRVDTGQLYF. Full variable domain (outside the CDR3, taken from reference TRBV13-3 and TRBJ2-2): EAAVTQSPRSKVAVTGGKVTLSCHQTNNHDYMYWYRQDTGHGLRLIHYSYVADSTEKGDIPDGYKASRPSQENFSLILELASLSQTAVYFCASSPIDRVDTGQLYFGEGSKLTVL.

In regard to this clone: Germline and genes here are mouse. From the germline J gene comes the end of the CDR3, since the read stops 1 residue before it. The chain combines TRBV5 with TRBJ2-5; D not resolved. This CDR3 comprises 14 residues. V lost 0 bases to trimming and J lost 3 bases, with 7 bases between them. Germline V gene lookup returns CDR1 LGHNA and CDR2 YNLKQL (reference sequence). The CDR3: CASSQERQQDTQYF. The part of the CDR3 DNA that was read is TGTGCCAGCAGCCAAGAGAGACAACAAGACACCCAGTAC.

As for this clone: The gene names here belong to mouse. The read comes to an end 1 residue before the CDR3 does, leaving the germline J gene to fill in the end. This chain links TRBV29 with TRBJ2-3, with 12 nucleotides matching TRBD2. CDR3 length: 15 amino acids. Germline lookup yields CDR1 MSHET and CDR2 SYDVDS. The V segment lost 6 bases and the J segment 2 bases; nucleotides outside the gene matches: 3. The part of the CDR3 DNA that was read is TGTGCTAGCAGGGGACTGGGGGGCCCTGCAGAAACGCTGTAT. Its protein is CASRGLGGPAETLY. Given in full, the CDR3 is CASRGLGGPAETLYF. The entire variable domain, with the rest obtained from reference TRBV29 and TRBJ2-3, is as follows: DMKVTQMPRYLIKRMGENVLLECGQDMSHETMYWYRQDPGLGLQLIYISYDVDSNSEGDIPKGYRVSRKKREHFSLILDSAKTNQTSVYFCASRGLGGPAETLYFGSGTRLTVL.

A remark on this clone: Mouse gene names and germline throughout. The CDR3 here is CASSLRLGANTGQLYF. The covered CDR3 bases are TGTGCCAGCAGCTTAAGACTGGGGGCAAACACCGGGCAGCTCTAC. The V gene is TRBV3, the J gene TRBJ2-2; 9 positions match TRBD2. The read finishes 1 residue shy of the CDR3 end, and the germline J gene is used to complete it. After removal of 2 bases from V and 0 bases from J, the junction contained 1 base not matched to a gene. The CDR3 runs to 16 residues. From germline, CDR1 is SNHLY and CDR2 FYNGKV (reference sequence). Full variable domain (rest looked up from reference TRBV3 and TRBJ2-2): GPKVLQIPSHQIIDMGQMVTLNCDPVSNHLYFYWYKQILGQQMEFLVNFYNGKVMEKSKLFKDQFSVERPDGSYFTLKIQPTALEDSAVYFCASSLRLGANTGQLYFGEGSKLTVL.

Comment on this clone: Gene names denote mouse genes. The read ends 1 residue shy of where the CDR3 ends; the end is completed using the germline J gene. This chain uses TRBV5 with TRBJ2-2, with 11 nucleotides matching TRBD2. V lost 4 bases to trimming and J lost 6 bases; unmatched junction nucleotides: 4. The V gene's germline CDR1 is LGHNA and CDR2 YNLKQL (reference sequence). The CDR3 is 15 amino acids. The chain's CDR3 is CASSRDWGRAGQLYF. The CDR3 bases that were read are TGTGCCAGCAGCCGGGACTGGGGGCGGGCCGGGCAGCTCTAC.

Of note for this clone: Gene names denote mouse genes. This CDR3 reads CTCSADWGVRSDYTF. The covered CDR3 bases are TGCACCTGCAGTGCAGATTGGGGGGTGAGGTCCGACTACACC. The gene calls are TRBV1 and TRBJ1-2, with D possibly TRBD1 on 5 matching bases. The sequence runs out 1 residue before the end of the CDR3; the remainder is reconstructed from the germline J gene. Germline lookup yields CDR1 NSQYPW and CDR2 LRSPGD (reference sequence). The V end lost 0 bases, the J end lost 5 bases, and 13 bases lay between the germline ends. This CDR3 is built from 15 residues.

This clone came up a few times. Gene and germline names: mouse. The DNA ends 1 residue before the CDR3 does, and the rest of the CDR3 is filled in from the germline J gene. The V and J genes are TRBV13-1 and TRBJ2-7, with 7 nucleotides matching TRBD2. After removal of 2 bases from V and 4 bases from J, the junction contained 0 bases not matched to a gene. This CDR3 is built from 12 residues. Per the germline V gene, CDR1 is NSHNY and CDR2 is SYGAGN. The chain's CDR3 is CASSETGYEQYF. Incomplete CDR3 DNA: TGTGCCAGCAGTGAGACTGGGTATGAACAGTAC.

Turning to this clone: Gene names denote mouse genes. The missing CDR3 end, 1 residue past where the read stops, is filled in from the germline J gene. The genes are TRBV3 and TRBJ1-1; 10 bases are shared with TRBD1. The V segment lost 6 bases and the J segment 4 bases; nucleotides outside the gene matches: 2. Germline CDR1 is SNHLY and CDR2 is FYNGKV (reference sequence). CDR3 length: 13 amino acids. CDR3 in amino acids: CASRDRGPTEVFF. The part of the CDR3 DNA that was read is TGTGCCAGCAGAGACAGGGGGCCCACAGAAGTCTTC.

Of note for this clone: Each gene name is a mouse one. The read ends 1 residue early relative to the CDR3; the germline J gene fills the gap. This specimen includes other DNA sequences encoding the same CDR3. J is TRBJ2-4 and V is TRBV15; a weak D match, TRBD1 (6 bases). Germline CDR1 reads SGHND; CDR2 reads FRSKSL. Deletions cut 6 bases from V and 3 bases from J, with 13 bases between. The CDR3 spans 14 residues. The CDR3 reads CASSLRGGQNTLYF. The DNA read from the CDR3 is TGTGCCAGCAGCCTCAGGGGAGGGCAAAACACCTTGTAC.

The sample holds a few counts of this clone. Germline and genes: mouse. The read falls 1 residue short of the CDR3 end, and the missing part is taken from the germline J gene. The chain couples TRBV29 to TRBJ2-7; D gene unclear. Germline V gives CDR1 MSHET, CDR2 SYDVDS. CDR3 length: 13 residues. The ends were cut back, 2 bases at V and 2 bases at J, with 7 bases in the middle. Incomplete CDR3 DNA: TGTGCTAGCAGTTTACGACAAACCTATGAACAGTAC. Protein product: CASSLRQTYEQY. The full-length CDR3 reads as CASSLRQTYEQYF. Variable domain in full (rest from reference TRBV29 and TRBJ2-7): DMKVTQMPRYLIKRMGENVLLECGQDMSHETMYWYRQDPGLGLQLIYISYDVDSNSEGDIPKGYRVSRKKREHFSLILDSAKTNQTSVYFCASSLRQTYEQYFGPGTRLTVL.